Below, 10 T cell receptor beta chains from the same sample are listed, as sequenced in a study of untreated major depressive disorder. TCRdb's table, derived via immunoSEQ multiplex PCR, lists solely in-frame clones and lacks some. Seen here are 15,000 to 20,000 clones, around 85% observed once, and the top ten hold about 0.8%. The sequencing input was CD4+ T cells from PBMCs. These receptors were collected from a woman aged 25 to 39 in good health.

This rearrangement joins TRBV6-5 to TRBJ2-7; tentatively, D is TRBD1 (6 bases). Germline values: CDR1 MNHEY, CDR2 SVGAGI. Trimming shortened V by 7 bases and J by 1 base, and 8 bases separated the two germline ends. CDR3 length: 12 residues. CDR3 protein: CASKQGSYEQYF. For the CDR3, the DNA is TGTGCCAGCAAACAGGGATCCTACGAGCAGTACTTC.

This clone showed up just a few times. The chain uses TRBV29-1 and TRBJ2-2, with a possible D match to TRBD1 (6 bases). V was trimmed by 6 bases and J by 3 bases, leaving 11 bases between them. This CDR3 contains 13 residues. CDR1 is SQVTM and CDR2 is ANQGSEA in the germline V gene. The CDR3, as DNA: TGCAGCGTCCCAAAGGGGGACACCGGGGAGCTGTTTTTT. Its protein is CSVPKGDTGELFF.

The chain has TRBV6-1 and TRBJ2-7, with TRBD2 identical over 7 bases. This CDR3 has 15 amino acids. CDR1 is MNHNS and CDR2 is SASEGT in the germline V gene. V shed 2 bases and J 0 bases; nucleotides not matched to a gene: 4. CDR3 protein: CASSERGGSSYEQYF. The CDR3 nucleotides are TGTGCCAGCAGTGAACGGGGCGGGAGCTCCTACGAGCAGTACTTC.

The rearrangement links TRBV2 to TRBJ2-7; TRBD2 is a possible D gene (5 bases). The ends were cut back, 7 bases at V and 6 bases at J, with 16 bases in the middle. Germline CDR1 reads SNHLY; CDR2 reads FYNNEI. There are 13 residues in the CDR3. Written as DNA, the CDR3 is TGTGCCAGCACCGAATGGACTTGGGGCGAGCAGTACTTC. Its translation is CASTEWTWGEQYF.

This chain links TRBV27 with TRBJ1-4; D might be TRBD1 (6 bases). Germline CDR1 reads MNHEY; CDR2 reads SMNVEV (reference sequence). The V gene lost 3 bases and the J gene lost 3 bases, with 11 bases spanning the gap. This CDR3 is 15 amino acids long. CDR3 nucleotide sequence: TGTGCCAGCAGTTTCGCAGGGGCCTCTAATGAAAAACTGTTTTTT. It encodes CASSFAGASNEKLFF.

This clone was seen only once. The chain couples TRBV30 to TRBJ2-7; TRBD2 matches 14 bases. There are 14 residues in the CDR3. The germline CDR1 and CDR2 sequences are GTSNPN and SVGIG (reference sequence). The V segment lost 0 bases and the J segment 6 bases; nucleotides outside the gene matches: 1. The CDR3 spells CAWSVGLAGVEQYF. In DNA, the CDR3 is TGTGCCTGGAGTGTGGGACTAGCGGGAGTCGAGCAGTACTTC.

This chain connects TRBV6-5 to TRBJ2-1, with TRBD2 identical over 7 bases. V lost 4 bases to trimming and J lost 9 bases; unmatched junction nucleotides: 6. The CDR3 has 13 amino acids. Germline CDR1 is MNHEY and CDR2 is SVGAGI. CDR3 residues: CASSWGRESEQFF. The CDR3 region has the DNA TGTGCCAGCAGTTGGGGGAGGGAAAGTGAGCAGTTCTTC.

The chain couples TRBV5-1 to TRBJ2-1, with no clear D. CDR1 is SGHRS, CDR2 YFSETQ, per germline. V was clipped by 0 bases and J by 8 bases, with 18 bases between them. The CDR3 is 16 amino acids. For the CDR3, the DNA is TGCGCCAGCAGCTTGGATCCGGCTAGTAAAGTCTATGAGCAGTTCTTC. Its translation is CASSLDPASKVYEQFF.

The chain recombines TRBV6-6 with TRBJ2-7; D uncertain. Germline CDR1 reads MNHNY; CDR2 reads SVGAGI (reference sequence). CDR3 length equals 14 residues. The V end lost 0 bases, the J end lost 5 bases, and 11 bases lay between the germline ends. CDR3 DNA sequence: TGTGCCAGCAGTTACTCTACGACACGGGACGAGCAGTACTTC. It encodes CASSYSTTRDEQYF.

The chain has TRBV5-1 and TRBJ2-7; the match to TRBD2 covers 8 bases. CDR3 length: 15 amino acids. The V gene end was trimmed by 1 base and the J gene end by 6 bases; junction bases not matched to a gene: 9. Per germline, CDR1 SGHRS and CDR2 YFSETQ. The DNA for the CDR3 is TGCGCCAGCAGCTTGATAGCGGGAAGTCCTGGCGAGCAGTACTTC. This gives the protein CASSLIAGSPGEQYF.